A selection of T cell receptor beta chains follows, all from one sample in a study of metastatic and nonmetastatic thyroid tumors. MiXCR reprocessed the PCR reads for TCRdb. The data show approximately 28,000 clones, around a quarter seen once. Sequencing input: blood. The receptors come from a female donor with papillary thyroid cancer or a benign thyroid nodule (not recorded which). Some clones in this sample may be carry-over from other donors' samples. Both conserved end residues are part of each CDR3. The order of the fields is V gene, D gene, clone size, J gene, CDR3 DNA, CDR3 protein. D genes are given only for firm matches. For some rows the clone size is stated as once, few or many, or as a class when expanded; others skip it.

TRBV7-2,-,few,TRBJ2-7,TGTGCCAGCAGCGCGACTATCTACGAGCAGTACTTC,CASSATIYEQYF
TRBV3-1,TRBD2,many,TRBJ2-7,TGTGCCAGCAGCATTCCCAAGCGGGGGACCTACGAGCAGTACTTC,CASSIPKRGTYEQYF
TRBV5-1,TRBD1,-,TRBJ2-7,TGCGCCAGCAGCCCCCGGACAGGGGGCCAATGCGAGCAGTACTTC,CASSPRTGGQCEQYF
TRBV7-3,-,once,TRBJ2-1,TGTGCCAGCAGCATGGGGGTGAGCTCCTACAATGAGCAGTTCTTC,CASSMGVSSYNEQFF
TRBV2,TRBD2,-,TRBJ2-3,TGTGCCAGCAGAGATCTAGCGGGAGGAGCCACAGATACGCAGTATTTT,CASRDLAGGATDTQYF
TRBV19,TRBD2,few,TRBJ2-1,TGTGCCAGTAGTATAGCTCTAGCGGGAGTTGATGAGCAGTTCTTC,CASSIALAGVDEQFF
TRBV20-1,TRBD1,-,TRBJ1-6,TGCAGTGCTGACGACAGGGGCGATTCACCCCTCCACTTT,CSADDRGDSPLHF
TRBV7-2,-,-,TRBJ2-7,TGTGCCAGCAGCCCCATCGGACAGCTCTACGAGCAGTACTTC,CASSPIGQLYEQYF
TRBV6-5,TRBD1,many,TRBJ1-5,TGTGCCAGCAGTCCCAAAACATCTATCACAGGGGTCAGTCAGCCCCAGCATTTT,CASSPKTSITGVSQPQHF
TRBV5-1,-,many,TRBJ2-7,TGCGCCAGCAGCTTAGCGGAACCGCCCTACGAGCAGTACTTC,CASSLAEPPYEQYF
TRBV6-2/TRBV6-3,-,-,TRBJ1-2,TGTGCCAGCAGTCCAATGCGCAGCTATGTCTACACCTTC,CASSPMRSYVYTF
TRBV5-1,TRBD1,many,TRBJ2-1,TGCGCCAGCAGCTTGGTGGTGACAGGGATGAATGAGCAGTTCTTC,CASSLVVTGMNEQFF
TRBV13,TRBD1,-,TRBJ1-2,TGTGCCAGCAGCTTGGGACAGGGGGGCACCTTC,CASSLGQGGTF
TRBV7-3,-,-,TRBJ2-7,TGTGCCAGCAGCTTAATGGTGGGCTCAAGCTCCTACGAGCAGTACTTC,CASSLMVGSSSYEQYF
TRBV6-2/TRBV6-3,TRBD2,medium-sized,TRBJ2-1,TGTGCCAGCAGAGATAGGACTAGCGGGAGAGGATGGCGGCAGTTCTTC,CASRDRTSGRGWRQFF
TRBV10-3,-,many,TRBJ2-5,TGTGCCATCAGTGATCCCGAGAGGGGCGAGTTGGGAGAGACCCAGTACTTC,CAISDPERGELGETQYF
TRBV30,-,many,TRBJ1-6,TGTGCCTGGAGTGTACGGGGCCCAACCGATTCACCCCTCCACTTT,CAWSVRGPTDSPLHF
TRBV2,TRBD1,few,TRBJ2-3,TGTGCCAGCAGATACAGGGGAGATTTGACAGATACGCAGTATTTT,CASRYRGDLTDTQYF
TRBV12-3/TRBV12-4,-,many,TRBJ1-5,TGTGCCAGCAGTTCCCAGAATCAGCCCCAGCATTTT,CASSSQNQPQHF
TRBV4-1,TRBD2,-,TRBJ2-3,TGCGCCAGCAGCCAAGACCCCCCCGAGCGGGAGGGCACAGATACGCAGTATTTT,CASSQDPPEREGTDTQYF
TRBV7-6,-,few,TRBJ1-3,TGTGCCAGCAGCACCACAGTCTCTGGAAACACCATATATTTT,CASSTTVSGNTIYF
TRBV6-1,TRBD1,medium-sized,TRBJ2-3,TGTGCCACCGGACAGGGAACAGATACGCAGTATTTT,CATGQGTDTQYF
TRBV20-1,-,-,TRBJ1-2,TGCAGTGCTGCTATCGCAAGTACCTATGGCTACACCTTC,CSAAIASTYGYTF
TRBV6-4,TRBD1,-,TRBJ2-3,TGTGCCAGCAGTGACTCGGGCGGCAGGGGGACAGATACACAGTATTTT,CASSDSGGRGTDTQYF
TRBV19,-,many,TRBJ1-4,TGTGCCAGTAGTATAGGCTGGGGCGTTGCAACTAATGAAAAACTGTTTTTT,CASSIGWGVATNEKLFF
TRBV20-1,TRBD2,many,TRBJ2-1,TGCAGTGCATTGCCCAGCGGGAGGAATGAGCAGTTCTTC,CSALPSGRNEQFF